These 31 T cell receptor beta chains originate from one sample sequenced in a study of monozygotic twins with inflammatory bowel disease. Following a re-call of the 5' RACE reads, TCRdb has one entry per CDR3 protein and lacks DNA. Seen in this sample are 88,000 or so distinct CDR3 sequences; the ten most common clones hold roughly 7%. The sequenced material came from blood. These receptors originate from a human donor with ulcerative colitis or Crohn's disease, or a healthy co-twin of an affected twin (not recorded which).

V is TRBV11-2 and J is TRBJ1-1. Germline lookup yields CDR1 SGHAT and CDR2 FQNNGV. The CDR3 spans 14 residues. The CDR3 sequence: CASSLVSMNTEAFF.

The chain employs TRBV5-1 and TRBJ1-4; TCRdb picks TRBD1, but there is no DNA to check that call. This CDR3 is built from 12 residues. Germline V gives CDR1 SGHRS, CDR2 YFSETQ. This CDR3 reads CASSLPGEKLFF. Combining the CDR3 with reference TRBV5-1 and TRBJ1-4 gives the whole variable domain KAGVTQTPRYLIKTRGQQVTLSCSPISGHRSVSWYQQTPGQGLQFLFEYFSETQRNKGNFPGRFSGRQFSNSRSEMNVSTLELGDSALYLCASSLPGEKLFFGSGTQLSVL.

V gene TRBV5-1 combines with J gene TRBJ2-7. Germline CDR1 is SGHRS and CDR2 is YFSETQ. This CDR3 contains 15 residues. This CDR3 is CASNWGTGYSYEQYF.

V and J are TRBV4-1 and TRBJ2-1; checking the TCRdb D call of TRBD2 is not possible without DNA. The CDR3 totals 14 residues. The germline gives CDR1 MGHRA, CDR2 YSYEKL. The CDR3 here is CASSRVGEYNEQFF.

The chain has TRBV5-6 and TRBJ2-7; the D call from TCRdb, TRBD1, cannot be confirmed without DNA. Looked up from germline, CDR1 is SGHDT and CDR2 is YYEEEE. The CDR3 is made up of 15 amino acids. This CDR3 reads CASSLTDRGLYEQYF.

V gene TRBV5-1 combines with J gene TRBJ2-7; no DNA is available, so the TRBD1 call from TCRdb remains unchecked. The CDR3 runs 14 residues. Germline lookup yields CDR1 SGHRS and CDR2 YFSETQ. CDR3 sequence reads: CASSFNRGPYEQYF.

The CDR3 here is CASSPILNQPQHF. V gene TRBV21-1 combines with J gene TRBJ1-5. TRBV21-1 is noted as a pseudogene. The CDR3 extends over 13 amino acids.

J is TRBJ2-7 and V is TRBV20-1. The germline V gene encodes CDR1 DFQATT and CDR2 SNEGSKA (reference sequence). The CDR3 runs to 13 residues. CDR3 loop: CSARIAVSYEQYF.

This rearrangement joins TRBV10-3 to TRBJ2-7; TCRdb calls TRBD1, which cannot be checked without DNA. The germline CDR1 and CDR2 sequences are ENHRY and SYGVKD. This CDR3 has 14 residues. The CDR3 loop reads CAISAITGGREQYF.

The gene calls are TRBV5-1 and TRBJ1-1. The CDR3 is 15 residues long. Germline lookup yields CDR1 SGHRS and CDR2 YFSETQ. This CDR3 is CASSSGQLMNTEAFF.

V usage is TRBV20-1 and J usage is TRBJ2-5; the D gene TCRdb calls, TRBD2, cannot be checked with no DNA. The germline CDR1 and CDR2 sequences are DFQATT and SNEGSKA (reference sequence). This CDR3 contains 15 residues. Here the CDR3 reads CSARIGGRDVVTQYF.

The gene calls are TRBV18 and TRBJ2-2. The germline CDR1 and CDR2 sequences are KGHSH and LQKENI. This CDR3 contains 16 residues. CDR3 loop: CASSFFRNLYTGELFF.

The rearrangement links TRBV20-1 to TRBJ2-3; lacking DNA, the TRBD2 call made by TCRdb goes unchecked. Germline CDR1 and CDR2: DFQATT and SNEGSKA (reference sequence). CDR3 size: 15 residues. CDR3 in amino acids: CSARAGLSFPDTQYF.

J is TRBJ1-1 and V is TRBV6-5; as DNA is missing, the TRBD1 call by TCRdb cannot be tested. The CDR3 is 16 residues long. The germline CDR1 and CDR2 sequences are MNHEY and SVGAGI. CDR3 sequence reads: CASSYRAWGPNTEAFF.

The V call is TRBV25-1, the J call TRBJ1-4; TCRdb reports TRBD1, a call that lacks DNA to check it against. The CDR3 contains 15 residues. CDR1 is MGHDK and CDR2 is SYGVNS in the germline V gene. The chain's CDR3 is CASSVQQGINEKLFF.

The chain has TRBV19 and TRBJ1-2; lacking DNA, the TRBD1 call made by TCRdb goes unchecked. Per the germline V gene, CDR1 is LNHDA and CDR2 is SQIVND (reference sequence). The CDR3 sequence is 13 residues long. The chain's CDR3 is CASSIDKTDGYTF.

The gene calls are TRBV5-1 and TRBJ1-5; TCRdb lists TRBD1, though no DNA is available to test this call. The CDR3 runs 15 residues. CDR1 and CDR2 (germline): SGHRS, YFSETQ. The CDR3 sequence: CASSLAGGRGQPQHF. Full variable domain (missing parts from reference TRBV5-1 and TRBJ1-5): KAGVTQTPRYLIKTRGQQVTLSCSPISGHRSVSWYQQTPGQGLQFLFEYFSETQRNKGNFPGRFSGRQFSNSRSEMNVSTLELGDSALYLCASSLAGGRGQPQHFGDGTRLSIL.

The chain combines TRBV6-5 with TRBJ2-3; TCRdb's D gene call, TRBD1, goes unchecked for lack of DNA. CDR3 length: 14 residues. The V gene's germline CDR1 is MNHEY and CDR2 SVGAGI. The chain's CDR3 is CASSYGRGIDTQYF.

The chain couples TRBV12-3 or TRBV12-4 to TRBJ2-2. This CDR3 is 15 amino acids long. CDR3 loop: CASSLTRSYTGELFF.

The chain is built from TRBV7-8 and TRBJ1-1; the TRBD1 assignment by TCRdb is unverifiable without DNA. Germline-derived CDR1 and CDR2 are SGHVS and FQNEAQ. The CDR3 sequence is 13 residues long. The CDR3 loop reads CASSLVGQVEAFF.

The chain has TRBV10-3 and TRBJ2-7; lacking DNA, the TRBD2 call made by TCRdb goes unchecked. CDR3 length: 14 residues. Looked up from germline, CDR1 is ENHRY and CDR2 is SYGVKD. CDR3 amino acids: CAISLGRETYEQYF.

The chain links TRBV9 to TRBJ1-2; the D call of TRBD1 rests on TCRdb alone, since no DNA is present to check it. The germline V gene encodes CDR1 SGDLS and CDR2 YYNGEE. The CDR3 loop spans 15 amino acids. CDR3 region: CASSFRDRDNYGYTF.

The V call is TRBV5-1, the J call TRBJ2-5; TCRdb calls TRBD1, which cannot be checked without DNA. Germline V lookup: CDR1 SGHRS, CDR2 YFSETQ. CDR3 length: 16 amino acids. CDR3 amino acids: CASSLAAGVSEETQYF.

The J gene is TRBJ1-2, the V gene TRBV7-2. The CDR3 loop spans 15 amino acids. Germline CDR1 reads SGHTA; CDR2 reads FQGNSA. The CDR3 reads CASSPLFVTNYGYTF.

This chain links TRBV6-2 or TRBV6-3 with TRBJ1-5; TCRdb proposes TRBD1, but this gene call is untestable without DNA. The CDR3 is 15 residues long. Germline loops: CDR1 MNHEY, CDR2 SVGEGT. CDR3: CASSYWGNSNQPQHF.

The chain has TRBV11-2 and TRBJ1-5. CDR1 SGHAT and CDR2 FQNNGV come from the germline V gene. The CDR3 runs 13 residues. The CDR3 protein is CASSLEWGQPQHF. Combining the CDR3 with reference TRBV11-2 and TRBJ1-5 gives the whole variable domain EAGVAQSPRYKIIEKRQSVAFWCNPISGHATLYWYQQILGQGPKLLIQFQNNGVVDDSQLPKDRFSAERLKGVDSTLKIQPAKLEDSAVYLCASSLEWGQPQHFGDGTRLSIL.

The CDR3 region is CASSPRRRETQYF. The chain recombines TRBV18 with TRBJ2-5. Germline-derived CDR1 and CDR2 are KGHSH and LQKENI. The CDR3 covers 13 residues.

V gene TRBV9 combines with J gene TRBJ2-1; with no DNA, the TCRdb D assignment of TRBD1 cannot be verified. CDR1 is SGDLS and CDR2 is YYNGEE in the germline V gene. This CDR3 spans 16 amino acids. The CDR3 sequence: CASSPSGQGIYNEQFF. Combining the CDR3 with reference TRBV9 and TRBJ2-1 gives the whole variable domain DSGVTQTPKHLITATGQRVTLRCSPRSGDLSVYWYQQSLDQGLQFLIQYYNGEERAKGNILERFSAQQFPDLHSELNLSSLELGDSALYFCASSPSGQGIYNEQFFGPGTRLTVL.

The gene calls are TRBV20-1 and TRBJ1-1; the TCRdb call, TRBD1, lacks DNA for checking. Per the germline V gene, CDR1 is DFQATT and CDR2 is SNEGSKA (reference sequence). The CDR3 loop spans 14 amino acids. CDR3 region: CSARKQGMNTEAFF.

The chain recombines TRBV5-1 with TRBJ2-4; there is no DNA to check the TCRdb D call of TRBD1. Germline CDR1 is SGHRS and CDR2 is YFSETQ. There are 13 residues in the CDR3. CDR3: CASRRDNENIQYF.

The V call is TRBV3-1, the J call TRBJ2-1; TCRdb outputs TRBD1, but without DNA this stays unchecked. Germline values: CDR1 LGHDT, CDR2 YNNKEL (reference sequence). The CDR3 sequence is 17 residues long. The CDR3 sequence: CASSSNGAGGSYNEQFF.